This TCR beta chain was found in a study of control samples from healthy donors and cancer patients. The trim removed 2 bases at V and 1 base at J, leaving 3 bases unmatched. Germline CDR1 and CDR2: LNHNV and YYDKDF (reference sequence). The CDR3 runs 16 residues. Assay: immunoSEQ multiplex PCR; the TCRdb copy retains only in-frame clones and omits some. The profile shows 140,000 to 150,000 clones, under 95% of them singletons. The receptor was isolated from a young man in good health. The source material was blood. V gene TRBV15 combines with J gene TRBJ1-3; 9 bases map to TRBD1. DNA for the CDR3: TGTGCCACCAGCAGACTACAGGGGGCATCTGGAAACACCATATATTTT. Its translation: CATSRLQGASGNTIYF. The variable domain in full, completed from reference TRBV15 and TRBJ1-3, reads DAMVIQNPRYQVTQFGKPVTLSCSQTLNHNVMYWYQQKSSQAPKLLFHYYDKDFNNEADTPDNFQSRRPNTSFCFLDIRSPGLGDTAMYLCATSRLQGASGNTIYFGEGSWLTVV.